These 3 T cell receptor beta chains came from one sample sequenced in a study of blood T cell repertoires in COVID-19 (TCRdb year 2020). Library preparation employed the immunoSEQ multiplex PCR assay. The table comes from immuneACCESS by way of TCRdb, which keeps in-frame sequences with V and J called. Part of the clones is missing from these tables; in studies checked, under half for an unresolved V gene and the rest for unknown reasons. Present in this sample are some 140,000 clones, around 80% of which were seen just once. The ten largest clones represent roughly 9.8% of the sample. What was sequenced was peripheral blood. The receptors shown here come from a man aged 60 to 69 who had recovered from COVID-19.

In nucleotides, the CDR3 is TGTGCCAGCAGCCCGGGGAGGGGAGGGTATGGCTACACCTTC. Protein sequence: CASSPGRGGYGYTF. The chain recombines TRBV7-6 with TRBJ1-2; possible D gene TRBD1, 5 bases. The V end lost 5 bases, the J end lost 5 bases, and 15 bases lay between the germline ends. Germline assignment: CDR1 SGHVS and CDR2 FNYEAQ. This CDR3 contains 14 residues. Based on the CDR3 plus reference TRBV7-6 and TRBJ1-2, the full variable domain is GAGVSQSPRYKVTKRGQDVALRCDPISGHVSLYWYRQALGQGPEFLTYFNYEAQQDKSGLPNDRFSAERPEGSISTLTIQRTEQRDSAMYRCASSPGRGGYGYTFGSGTRLTVV.

The gene calls are TRBV5-1 and TRBJ2-7; 7 bases agree with TRBD1. The length of the CDR3 is 14 residues. The ends lost 1 base at V and 2 bases at J; junction bases unmatched: 3. Germline V lookup: CDR1 SGHRS, CDR2 YFSETQ. The CDR3 is CASSLIQGTYEQYF. CDR3 bases: TGCGCCAGCAGCTTGATACAGGGGACCTACGAGCAGTACTTC.

The chain employs TRBV2 and TRBJ1-5; 9 bases are shared with TRBD1. V gave up 8 bases and J gave up 1 base; unmatched junction bases: 6. Germline assignment: CDR1 SNHLY and CDR2 FYNNEI. The CDR3 runs to 15 residues. The CDR3 DNA reads as TGTGCCAGCCAAGAGGACAGGGGAAGCAATCAGCCCCAGCATTTT. Its protein is CASQEDRGSNQPQHF.